A single sample gave rise to the 4 T cell receptor beta chains below, sequenced in a study of blood T cells in healthy people across ages. The second PCR ran 7 to 11 cycles with a sample-barcoded 5' primer and J-beta primers. Using its own MiXCR run on the 5' RACE reads, TCRdb lists one record per CDR3 protein. The table records 1.5 million or so distinct CDR3 sequences, around 42% of them present only once. The specimen sequenced was blood. Every receptor here comes from a young woman in good health.

This chain connects TRBV29-1 to TRBJ2-3; D gene ambiguous. V gave up 5 bases and J gave up 4 bases, with 16 bases separating them. This CDR3 is built from 14 residues. Per germline, CDR1 SQVTM and CDR2 ANQGSEA. The CDR3 spells CSVNDPRAPDTQYF. The CDR3 nucleotides are TGCAGCGTTAATGACCCCCGGGCTCCAGATACGCAGTATTTT.

This clonotype has just a few counts. CDR3 nucleotide sequence: TGTGCCAGCAGTTACTCGACTAGCGGGGGGGGAGCCAAAAACATTCAGTACTTC. This gives the protein CASSYSTSGGGAKNIQYF. The V call is TRBV6-5, the J call TRBJ2-4, with 14 bases that match TRBD2. The CDR3 loop spans 18 amino acids. Germline CDR1 MNHEY, CDR2 SVGAGI. J lost 0 bases, V lost 0 bases, and 1 base had no gene match.

This clonotype turned up a few times. The chain recombines TRBV12-3 or TRBV12-4 with TRBJ1-2; D remains ambiguous. Trimming stripped 2 bases from V and 7 bases from J, with 11 bases between. This CDR3 comprises 13 residues. The CDR3 sequence is CASSLFGGIGYTF. The CDR3 DNA reads TGTGCCAGCAGTTTATTTGGCGGGATTGGCTACACCTTC.

This clonotype was recorded a few times. The rearrangement uses TRBV5-1 and TRBJ2-1; D is possibly TRBD2 (6 bases). The V gene's germline CDR1 is SGHRS and CDR2 YFSETQ. Trimming cost V 5 bases and J 12 bases, with 21 bases left between them. CDR3 size: 14 residues. In DNA form, the CDR3 reads TGCGCCAGCAGTCTTCGGCGGGACGCCCTTTTGCAGTTCTTC. Residues: CASSLRRDALLQFF. The full variable domain, rest sourced from reference TRBV5-1 and TRBJ2-1, is KAGVTQTPRYLIKTRGQQVTLSCSPISGHRSVSWYQQTPGQGLQFLFEYFSETQRNKGNFPGRFSGRQFSNSRSEMNVSTLELGDSALYLCASSLRRDALLQFFGPGTRLTVL.